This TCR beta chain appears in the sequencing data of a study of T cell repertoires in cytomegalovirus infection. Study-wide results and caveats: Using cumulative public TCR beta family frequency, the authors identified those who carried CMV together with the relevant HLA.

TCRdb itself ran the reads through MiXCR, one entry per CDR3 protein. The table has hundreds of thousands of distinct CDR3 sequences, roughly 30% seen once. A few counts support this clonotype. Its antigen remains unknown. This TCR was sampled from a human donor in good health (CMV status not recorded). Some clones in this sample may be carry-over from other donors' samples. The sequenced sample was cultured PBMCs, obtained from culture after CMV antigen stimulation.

CDR3 bases: TGCGCCAGCAGCCAAGATCTTTTCTCCGGGGCTTCTGGCTACACCTTC. Translation gives CASSQDLFSGASGYTF. The gene calls are TRBV4-3 and TRBJ1-2; maybe TRBD1 (5 bases). Germline V gene sequence: CDR1 LGHNA, CDR2 YSLEER. The CDR3 runs 16 residues. V was pared by 0 bases and J by 7 bases, with 18 bases between.